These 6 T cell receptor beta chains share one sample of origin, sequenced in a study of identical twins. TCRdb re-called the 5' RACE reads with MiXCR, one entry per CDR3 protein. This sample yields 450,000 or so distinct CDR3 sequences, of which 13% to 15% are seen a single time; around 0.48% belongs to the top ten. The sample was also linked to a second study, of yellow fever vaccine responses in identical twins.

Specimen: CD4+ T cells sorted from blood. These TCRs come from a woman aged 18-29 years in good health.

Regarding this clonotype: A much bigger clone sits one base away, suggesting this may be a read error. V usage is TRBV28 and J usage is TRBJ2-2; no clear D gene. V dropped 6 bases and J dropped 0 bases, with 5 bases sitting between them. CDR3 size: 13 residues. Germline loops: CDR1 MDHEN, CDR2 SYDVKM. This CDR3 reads CASRSPNTGELFF. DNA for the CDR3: TGTGCCAGCAGGTCCCCGAACACCGGGGAGCTGTTTTTT.

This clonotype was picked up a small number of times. CDR3 in amino acids: CAISLTGGVKNIQYF. The DNA of the CDR3 is TGTGCCATCTCCCTGACAGGGGGAGTCAAAAACATTCAGTACTTC. V gene TRBV10-3 combines with J gene TRBJ2-4, with 9 nucleotides matching TRBD1. The CDR3 runs to 15 residues. Germline V lookup: CDR1 ENHRY, CDR2 SYGVKD. Trimming cost V 8 bases and J 3 bases; bases outside gene matches: 8.

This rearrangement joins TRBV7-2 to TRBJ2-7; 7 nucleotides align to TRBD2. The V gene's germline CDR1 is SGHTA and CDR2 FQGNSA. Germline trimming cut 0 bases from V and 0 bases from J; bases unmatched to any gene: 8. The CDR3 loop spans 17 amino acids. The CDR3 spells CASSLATSGVSSYEQYF. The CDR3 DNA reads TGTGCCAGCAGCTTAGCAACAAGCGGGGTTAGCTCCTACGAGCAGTACTTC.

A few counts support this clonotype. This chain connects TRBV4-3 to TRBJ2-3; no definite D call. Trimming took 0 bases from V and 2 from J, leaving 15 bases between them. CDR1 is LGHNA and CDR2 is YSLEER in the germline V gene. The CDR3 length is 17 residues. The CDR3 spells CASSQDPGVRATDTQYF. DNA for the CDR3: TGCGCCAGCAGCCAAGATCCCGGAGTTCGGGCCACAGATACGCAGTATTTT.

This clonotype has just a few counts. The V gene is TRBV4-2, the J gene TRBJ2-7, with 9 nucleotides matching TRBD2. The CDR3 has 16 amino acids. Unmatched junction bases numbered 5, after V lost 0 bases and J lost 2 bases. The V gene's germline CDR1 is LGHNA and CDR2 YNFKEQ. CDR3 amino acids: CASSQEAGGLPYEQYF. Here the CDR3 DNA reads TGTGCCAGCAGCCAAGAAGCGGGAGGTCTCCCCTACGAGCAGTACTTC.

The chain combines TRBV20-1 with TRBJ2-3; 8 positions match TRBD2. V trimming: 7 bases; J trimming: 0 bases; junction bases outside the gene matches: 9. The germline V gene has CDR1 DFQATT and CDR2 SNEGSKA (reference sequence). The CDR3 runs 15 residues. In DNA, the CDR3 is TGCAGTGTTTTTCTGGCGGGGGGTAGCACAGATACGCAGTATTTT. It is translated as CSVFLAGGSTDTQYF.